Detailed here is one TCR beta chain. It lacks a known antigen. No quality values exist for individual bases; no much larger clone is one base distant. Healthy HIV-negative adults with no recently reported acute infections or vaccinations were included as donors. Every donor was a Caucasian adult residing in Nashville, Tennessee, USA. CD4+ T cells were enriched by magnetic negative selection; naive cells were then positively selected on CD45RA, and the negative fraction formed the memory subset. After blood collection by leukapheresis, PBMCs were isolated using Ficoll-Histopaque density gradient centrifugation and then cryopreserved in the vapor phase of liquid nitrogen. Analytical flow cytometry was used to check the purity and quantity of each magnetically sorted T cell population. From each sorted fraction, genomic DNA was isolated and quantified by UV absorbance on a Nanodrop 2000c. This entry comes from a study of shared clonotypes between healthy human individuals (dated by TCRdb to about 2020). Concerning the study at large: Three men and two women, aged 18 to 49 years, made up the cohort. For each donor, CD4 naive and CD4 memory were each given three plates, CD8 naive was given two plates, and CD8 memory was given one plate. To estimate repertoire size and how much clonotypes are shared between individuals, the study performed deep sequencing of blood TCR repertoires from about 5 healthy adults. To increase sequencing depth and limit assay-specific biases, TCR repertoire library preparation and sequencing were carried out by different laboratories using diverse techniques. Per donor, leukapheresis produced somewhere between about 0.9 and 9 billion PBMCs.

From a lookup of the germline V gene, CDR1 and CDR2 are MGHRA and YSYEKL. The CDR3 sequence holds 17 residues, the cysteine and phenylalanine included. Just CDR3 DNA is preserved here, 51 bases in frame from base 1. Here V drops 1 base and J drops 2 bases, and the junction holds 9 bases not matched to any gene. Using the deep immunoSEQ assay, TCR CDR3 regions were amplified from genomic DNA by multiplex PCR. Genomic DNA extracted from each cell subset was distributed evenly over all wells of several immunoSEQ 96-well plates, and each plate served as one replicate. For sorted subsets, roughly 0.2 ug genomic DNA, equal to about 30,000 T cell genomes, was loaded into each replicate PCR. The purified libraries were quantified using a Qubit 3.0 fluorometer, sized with a Bioanalyzer 2100, and then quantified again using the KAPA Library Quantification kit. A separate single-read 150-cycle Illumina NextSeq 550 flow cell was used to sequence each immunoSEQ 96-well plate. The original methods were these. The immunoSEQ output contained only junctional sequences without quality scores, so filtering could not match that applied to full-length reads. Sequences were annotated with PyIR, a Python wrapper for IgBLAST v1.9, and V/J genes and CDR3 were assigned using IMGT germline references. Reads with weak V/J assignments (E-value above 1e-6), missing CDR3, stop codons, out-of-frame junctions, or ambiguous translated residues were removed. V3J clonotypes were defined as sequences sharing the same inferred V gene, J gene, and CDR3 amino acid sequence. Percentage overlap between repertoires was calculated by dividing the number of shared unique clonotypes by the size of the smaller repertoire. RTK rarefaction, the Chao1 estimator, and Recon v2.1 estimates of unobserved clonotypes were used to assess repertoire richness. Generation probabilities were computed with OLGA for all TCRbeta clonotypes obtained by the gDNA method from four donors. TCRdb carries this immuneACCESS record with in-frame sequences only. Its versions omit some clonotypes, under half of them owing to an unresolved V gene in the studies checked, with the rest unexplained. D and trimming come from the DNA, and the V and J calls and clone size come from that table. This sample lists millions of clones; over 85% were detected once. Clones ranked in the top ten supply about 0.13% of the sample.

Overall results and qualifications from the work: Naive subsets generally had larger estimated clonotype richness than memory subsets. Compared with non-shared clonotypes, clonotypes shared by all four sorted-subset donors had higher generation probabilities. When four donors were compared, the shared fraction of clonotypes was around 4.6% for naive CD4, 3.5% to 4% for naive CD8, more than 2% for memory CD4, and around 0.4% for memory CD8. Pairwise subsampling indicated that sequencing depth was expected to affect the degree of clonotype sharing among donors. Incomplete sequencing was indicated by rarefaction of sorted-subset datasets, despite the large sequencing depth. Because the study included only a small number of donors, the genetic and exposure-history diversity represented was limited. Sampling was restricted to blood, and TCR repertoires in tissue are likely to differ from TCR repertoires in blood.

The source of this sequence is a man between 18 and 29 years old in good health. The chain was built from TRBV4-1 and TRBJ2-3, and 7 bases in between align with TRBD2. Material: naive CD4+ T cells sorted from blood. This specimen's cell subset or site label, interpreted: CD45RA+ positively selected. The CDR3 sequence is CASSQGPSGLNTDTQYF. The DNA sequence is as follows: TGCGCCAGCAGCCAAGGCCCTAGCGGATTAAACACAGATACGCAGTATTTT.